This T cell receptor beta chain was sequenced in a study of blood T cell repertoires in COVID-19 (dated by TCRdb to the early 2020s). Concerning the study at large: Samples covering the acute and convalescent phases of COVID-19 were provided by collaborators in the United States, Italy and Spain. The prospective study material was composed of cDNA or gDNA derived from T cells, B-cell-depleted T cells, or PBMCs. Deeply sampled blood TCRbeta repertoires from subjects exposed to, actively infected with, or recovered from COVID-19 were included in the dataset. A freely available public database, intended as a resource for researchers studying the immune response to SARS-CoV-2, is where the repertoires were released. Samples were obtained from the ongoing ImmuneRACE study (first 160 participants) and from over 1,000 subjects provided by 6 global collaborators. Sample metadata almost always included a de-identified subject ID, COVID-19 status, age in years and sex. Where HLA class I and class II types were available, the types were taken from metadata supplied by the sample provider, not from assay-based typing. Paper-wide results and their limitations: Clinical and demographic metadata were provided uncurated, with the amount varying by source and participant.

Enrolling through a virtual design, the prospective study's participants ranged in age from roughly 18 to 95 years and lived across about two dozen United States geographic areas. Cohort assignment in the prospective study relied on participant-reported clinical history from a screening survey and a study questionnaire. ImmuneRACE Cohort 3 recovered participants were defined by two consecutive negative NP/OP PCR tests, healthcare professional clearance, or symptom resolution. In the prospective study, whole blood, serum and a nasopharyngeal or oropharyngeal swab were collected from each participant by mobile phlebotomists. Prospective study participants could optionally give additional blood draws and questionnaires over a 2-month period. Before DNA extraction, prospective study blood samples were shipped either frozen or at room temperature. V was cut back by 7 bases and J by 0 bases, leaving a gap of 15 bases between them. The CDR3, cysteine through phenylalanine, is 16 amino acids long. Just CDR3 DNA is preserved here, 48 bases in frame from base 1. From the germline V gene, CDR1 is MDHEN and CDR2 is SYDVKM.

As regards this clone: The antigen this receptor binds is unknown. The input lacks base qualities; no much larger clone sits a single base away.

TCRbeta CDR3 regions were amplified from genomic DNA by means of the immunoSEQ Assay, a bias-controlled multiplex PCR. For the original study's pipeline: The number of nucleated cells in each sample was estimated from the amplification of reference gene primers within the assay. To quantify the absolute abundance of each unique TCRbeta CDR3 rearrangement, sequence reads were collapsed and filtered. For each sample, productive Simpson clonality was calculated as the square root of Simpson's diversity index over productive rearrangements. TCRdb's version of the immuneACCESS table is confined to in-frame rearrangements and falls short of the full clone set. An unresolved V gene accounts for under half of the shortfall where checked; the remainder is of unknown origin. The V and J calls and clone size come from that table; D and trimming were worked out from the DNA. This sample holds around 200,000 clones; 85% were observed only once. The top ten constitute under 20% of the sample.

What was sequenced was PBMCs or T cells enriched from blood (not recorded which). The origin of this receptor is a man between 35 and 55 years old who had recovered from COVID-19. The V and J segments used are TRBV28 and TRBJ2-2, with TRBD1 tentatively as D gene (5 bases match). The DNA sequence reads TGTGCCAGCATCCCCAGACAGAAAGCGAACACCGGGGAGCTGTTTTTT. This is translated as CASIPRQKANTGELFF.